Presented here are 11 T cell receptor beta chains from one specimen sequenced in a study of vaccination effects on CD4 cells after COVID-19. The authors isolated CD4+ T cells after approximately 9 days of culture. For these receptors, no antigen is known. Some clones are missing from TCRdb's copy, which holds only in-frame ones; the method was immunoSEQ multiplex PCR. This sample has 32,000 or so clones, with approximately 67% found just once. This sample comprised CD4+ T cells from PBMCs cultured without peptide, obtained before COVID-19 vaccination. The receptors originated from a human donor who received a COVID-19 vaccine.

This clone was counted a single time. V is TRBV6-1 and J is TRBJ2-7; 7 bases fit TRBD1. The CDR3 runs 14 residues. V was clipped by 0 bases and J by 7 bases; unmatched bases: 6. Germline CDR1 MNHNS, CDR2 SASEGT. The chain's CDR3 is CASSEALRGQEQYF. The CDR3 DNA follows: TGTGCCAGCAGTGAAGCGCTTAGGGGGCAAGAGCAGTACTTC.

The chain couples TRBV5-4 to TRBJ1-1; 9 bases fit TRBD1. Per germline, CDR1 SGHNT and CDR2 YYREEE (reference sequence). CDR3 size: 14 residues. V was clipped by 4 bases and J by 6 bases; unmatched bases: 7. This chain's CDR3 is CASSGKDRGAEAFF. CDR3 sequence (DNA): TGTGCCAGCAGCGGGAAGGACAGGGGAGCTGAAGCTTTCTTT.

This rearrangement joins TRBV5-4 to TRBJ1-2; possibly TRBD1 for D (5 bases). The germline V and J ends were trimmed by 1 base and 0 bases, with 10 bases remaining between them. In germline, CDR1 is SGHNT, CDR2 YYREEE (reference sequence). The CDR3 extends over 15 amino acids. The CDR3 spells CASSLTGQPNYGYTF. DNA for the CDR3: TGTGCCAGCAGCTTGACCGGACAACCTAACTATGGCTACACCTTC.

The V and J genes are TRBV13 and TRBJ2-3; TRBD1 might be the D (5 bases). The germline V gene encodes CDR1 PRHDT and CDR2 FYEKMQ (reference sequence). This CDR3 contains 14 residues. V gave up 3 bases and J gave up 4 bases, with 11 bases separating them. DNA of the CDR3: TGTGCCAGCAGCTTGGTGGACACGCCAGATACGCAGTATTTT. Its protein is CASSLVDTPDTQYF.

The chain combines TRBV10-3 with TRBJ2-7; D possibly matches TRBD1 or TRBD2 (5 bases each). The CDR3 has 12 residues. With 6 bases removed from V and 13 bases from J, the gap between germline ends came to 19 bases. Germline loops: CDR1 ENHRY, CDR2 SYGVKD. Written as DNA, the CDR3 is TGTGCCATCAGGGACCCAGGGACGGGTCAATACTTC. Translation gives CAIRDPGTGQYF.

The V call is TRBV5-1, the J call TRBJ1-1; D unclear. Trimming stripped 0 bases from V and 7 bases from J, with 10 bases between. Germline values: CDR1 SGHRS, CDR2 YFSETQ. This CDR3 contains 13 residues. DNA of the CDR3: TGCGCCAGCAGCTTGGAAGGCCGGAATGAAGCTTTCTTT. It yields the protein CASSLEGRNEAFF.

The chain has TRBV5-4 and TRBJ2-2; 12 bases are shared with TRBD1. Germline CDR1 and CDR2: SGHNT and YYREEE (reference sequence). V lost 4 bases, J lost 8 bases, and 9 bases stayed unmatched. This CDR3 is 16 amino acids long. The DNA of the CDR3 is TGTGCCAGCAGCCTTTGGGGACAGGGGGCAAAGGGGGAGCTGTTTTTT. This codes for CASSLWGQGAKGELFF.

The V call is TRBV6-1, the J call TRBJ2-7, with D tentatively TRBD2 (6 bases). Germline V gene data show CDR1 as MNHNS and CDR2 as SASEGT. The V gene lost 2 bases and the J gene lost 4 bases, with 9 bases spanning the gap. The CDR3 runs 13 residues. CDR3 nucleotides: TGTGCCAGCAGTGAAAGGAGGGAATACGAGCAGTACTTC. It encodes CASSERREYEQYF.

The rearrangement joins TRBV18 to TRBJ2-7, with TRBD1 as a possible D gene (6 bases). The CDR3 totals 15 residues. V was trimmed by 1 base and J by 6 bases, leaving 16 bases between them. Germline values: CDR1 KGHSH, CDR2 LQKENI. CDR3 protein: CASSPRGLWDSEQYF. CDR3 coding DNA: TGTGCCAGCTCACCACGGGGGCTTTGGGATAGCGAGCAGTACTTC. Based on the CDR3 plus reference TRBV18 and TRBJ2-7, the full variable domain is NAGVMQNPRHLVRRRGQEARLRCSPMKGHSHVYWYRQLPEEGLKFMVYLQKENIIDESGMPKERFSAEFPKEGPSILRIQQVVRGDSAAYFCASSPRGLWDSEQYFGPGTRLTVT.

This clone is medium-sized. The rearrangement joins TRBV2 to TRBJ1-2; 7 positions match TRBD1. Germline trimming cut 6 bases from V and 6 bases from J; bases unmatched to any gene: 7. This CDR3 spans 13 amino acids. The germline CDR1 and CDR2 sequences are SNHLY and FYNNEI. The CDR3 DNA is TGTGCCAGCAGCCCATACGGGACAGATGGCTACACCTTC. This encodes CASSPYGTDGYTF.

The chain's CDR3 is CASGLTDTMGYTF. CDR3 DNA sequence: TGTGCTAGTGGTTTGACCGATACGATGGGCTACACCTTC. The chain carries TRBV12-5 and TRBJ1-2, with unresolved D. Per germline, CDR1 LGHNT and CDR2 FRNRAP. The ends were cut back, 2 bases at V and 8 bases at J, with 12 bases in the middle. This CDR3 contains 13 residues. The full variable domain, with the rest looked up from reference TRBV12-5 and TRBJ1-2, is DARVTQTPRHKVTEMGQEVTMRCQPILGHNTVFWYRQTMMQGLELLAYFRNRAPLDDSGMPKDRFSAEMPDATLATLKIQPSEPRDSAVYFCASGLTDTMGYTFGSGTRLTVV.